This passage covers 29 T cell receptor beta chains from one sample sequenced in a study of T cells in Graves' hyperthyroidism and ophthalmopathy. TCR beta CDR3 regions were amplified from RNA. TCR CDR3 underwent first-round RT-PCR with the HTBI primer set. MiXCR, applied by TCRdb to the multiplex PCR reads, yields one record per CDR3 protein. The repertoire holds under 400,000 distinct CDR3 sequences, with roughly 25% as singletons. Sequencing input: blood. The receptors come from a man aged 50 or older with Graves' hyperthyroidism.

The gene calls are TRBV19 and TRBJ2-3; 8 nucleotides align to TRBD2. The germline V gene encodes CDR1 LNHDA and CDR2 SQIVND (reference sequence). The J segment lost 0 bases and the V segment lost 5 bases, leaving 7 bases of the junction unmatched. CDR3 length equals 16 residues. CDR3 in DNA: TGTGCCAGTAGTTTCTTAGCGGGGTCTAGCACAGATACGCAGTATTTT. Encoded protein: CASSFLAGSSTDTQYF.

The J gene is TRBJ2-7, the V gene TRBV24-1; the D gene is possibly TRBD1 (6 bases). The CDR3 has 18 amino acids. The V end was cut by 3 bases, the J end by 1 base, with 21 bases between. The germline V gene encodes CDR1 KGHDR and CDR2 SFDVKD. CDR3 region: CATSDPEHVRGWSYEQYF. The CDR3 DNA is TGTGCCACCAGTGATCCCGAACATGTCAGGGGCTGGTCCTACGAGCAGTACTTC.

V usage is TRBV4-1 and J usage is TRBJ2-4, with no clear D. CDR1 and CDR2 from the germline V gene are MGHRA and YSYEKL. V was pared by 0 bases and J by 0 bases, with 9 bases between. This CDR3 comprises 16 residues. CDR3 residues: CASSQDSPVAKNIQYF. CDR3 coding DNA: TGCGCCAGCAGCCAAGATTCCCCCGTAGCCAAAAACATTCAGTACTTC.

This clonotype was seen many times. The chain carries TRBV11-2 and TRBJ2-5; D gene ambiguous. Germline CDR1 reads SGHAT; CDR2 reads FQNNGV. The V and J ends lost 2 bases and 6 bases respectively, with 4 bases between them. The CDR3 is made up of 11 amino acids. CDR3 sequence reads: CASSLQQTQYF. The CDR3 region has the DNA TGTGCCAGCAGCTTACAGCAGACCCAGTACTTC.

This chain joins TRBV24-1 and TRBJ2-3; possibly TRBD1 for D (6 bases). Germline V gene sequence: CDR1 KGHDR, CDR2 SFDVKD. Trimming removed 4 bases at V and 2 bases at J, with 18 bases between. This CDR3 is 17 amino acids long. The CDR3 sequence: CATSDYLSGANTDTQYF. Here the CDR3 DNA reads TGTGCCACCAGTGACTACCTATCAGGGGCCAACACAGATACGCAGTATTTT.

This CDR3 reads CASSRRGEKLFF. The CDR3 nucleotides are TGTGCCAGCAGTCGCAGGGGTGAAAAACTGTTTTTT. This chain links TRBV27 with TRBJ1-4; TRBD1 is a possible D gene (6 bases). V was trimmed by 5 bases and J by 7 bases, leaving 8 bases between them. The CDR3 totals 12 residues. The V gene's germline CDR1 is MNHEY and CDR2 SMNVEV (reference sequence).

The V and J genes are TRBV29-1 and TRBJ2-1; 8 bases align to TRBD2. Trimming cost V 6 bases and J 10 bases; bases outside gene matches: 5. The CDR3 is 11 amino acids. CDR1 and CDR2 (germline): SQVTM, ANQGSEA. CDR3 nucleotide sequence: TGCAGCGTAGCGGGAGTGCGGGAGCAGTTCTTC. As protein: CSVAGVREQFF.

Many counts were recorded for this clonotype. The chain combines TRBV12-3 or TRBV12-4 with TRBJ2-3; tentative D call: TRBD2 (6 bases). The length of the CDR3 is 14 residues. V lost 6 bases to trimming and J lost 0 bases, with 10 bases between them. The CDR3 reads CASSSGESTDTQYF. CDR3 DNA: TGTGCCAGCAGCTCGGGAGAAAGCACAGATACGCAGTATTTT.

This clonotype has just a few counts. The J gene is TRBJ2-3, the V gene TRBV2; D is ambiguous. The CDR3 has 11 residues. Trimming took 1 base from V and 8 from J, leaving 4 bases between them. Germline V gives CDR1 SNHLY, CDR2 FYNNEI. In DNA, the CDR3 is TGTGCCAGCAGTGAAGGGGGTACGCAGTATTTT. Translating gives CASSEGGTQYF.

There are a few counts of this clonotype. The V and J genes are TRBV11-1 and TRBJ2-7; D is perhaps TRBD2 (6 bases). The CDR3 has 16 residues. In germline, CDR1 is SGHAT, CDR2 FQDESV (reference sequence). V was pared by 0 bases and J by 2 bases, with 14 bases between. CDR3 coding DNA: TGTGCCAGCAGCTTAGCGACCGGGACTGGAACCTACGAGCAGTACTTC. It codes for CASSLATGTGTYEQYF.

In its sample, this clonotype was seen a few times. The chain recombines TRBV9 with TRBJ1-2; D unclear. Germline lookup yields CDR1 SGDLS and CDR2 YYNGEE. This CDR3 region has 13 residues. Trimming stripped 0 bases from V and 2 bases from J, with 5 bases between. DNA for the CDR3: TGTGCCAGCAGCGTAGGTCCCAACTATGGCTACACCTTC. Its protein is CASSVGPNYGYTF.

The CDR3 region has the DNA TGTGCCAGCAGCCAAATAACCCGACTAGCGGGATTCACCGGGGAGCTGTTTTTT. It is translated as CASSQITRLAGFTGELFF. The V and J genes are TRBV11-1 and TRBJ2-2, with TRBD2 matching over 11 bases. The CDR3 totals 18 residues. J lost 4 bases, V lost 5 bases, and 12 bases had no gene match. Germline CDR1 SGHAT, CDR2 FQDESV (reference sequence).

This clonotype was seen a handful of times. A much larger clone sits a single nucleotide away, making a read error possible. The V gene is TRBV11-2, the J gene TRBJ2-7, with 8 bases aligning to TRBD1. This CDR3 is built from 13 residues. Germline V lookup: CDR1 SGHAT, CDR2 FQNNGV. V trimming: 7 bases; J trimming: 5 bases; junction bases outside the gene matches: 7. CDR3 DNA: TGTGCCAGCAACTCGGACAGGGAACACGAGCAGTACTTC. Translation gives CASNSDREHEQYF.

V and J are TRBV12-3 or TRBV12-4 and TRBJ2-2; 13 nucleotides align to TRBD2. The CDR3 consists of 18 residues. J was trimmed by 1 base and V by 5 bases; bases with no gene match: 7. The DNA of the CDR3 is TGTGCCAGCAGTCCCCCGGGACTAGCGGGACTGAACACCGGGGAGCTGTTTTTT. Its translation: CASSPPGLAGLNTGELFF.

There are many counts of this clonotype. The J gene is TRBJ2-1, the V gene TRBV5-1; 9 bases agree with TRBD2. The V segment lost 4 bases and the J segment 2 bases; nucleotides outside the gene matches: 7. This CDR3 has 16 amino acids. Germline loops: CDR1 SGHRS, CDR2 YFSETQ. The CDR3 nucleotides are TGCGCCAGCAGCCGGCCAGCGGGAGGCACCTACAATGAGCAGTTCTTC. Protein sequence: CASSRPAGGTYNEQFF.

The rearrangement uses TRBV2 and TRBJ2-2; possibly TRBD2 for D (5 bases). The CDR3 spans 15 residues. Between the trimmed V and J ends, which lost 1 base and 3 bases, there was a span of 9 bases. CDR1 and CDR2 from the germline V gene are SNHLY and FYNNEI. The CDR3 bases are TGTGCCAGCAGTGAAGTGGGAGAGCACACCGGGGAGCTGTTTTTT. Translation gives CASSEVGEHTGELFF.

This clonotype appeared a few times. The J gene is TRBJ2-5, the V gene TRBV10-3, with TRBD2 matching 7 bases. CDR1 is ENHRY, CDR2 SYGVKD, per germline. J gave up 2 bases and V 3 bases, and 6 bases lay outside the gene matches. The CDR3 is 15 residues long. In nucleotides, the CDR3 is TGTGCCATCAGTGATCCGCCTAGCGGTCAAGAGACCCAGTACTTC. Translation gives CAISDPPSGQETQYF.

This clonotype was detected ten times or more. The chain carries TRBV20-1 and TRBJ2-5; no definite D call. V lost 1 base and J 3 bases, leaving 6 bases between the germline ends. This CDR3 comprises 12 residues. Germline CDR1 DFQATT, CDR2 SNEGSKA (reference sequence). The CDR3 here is CSARAPEETQYF. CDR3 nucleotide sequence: TGCAGTGCTAGAGCCCCTGAAGAGACCCAGTACTTC.

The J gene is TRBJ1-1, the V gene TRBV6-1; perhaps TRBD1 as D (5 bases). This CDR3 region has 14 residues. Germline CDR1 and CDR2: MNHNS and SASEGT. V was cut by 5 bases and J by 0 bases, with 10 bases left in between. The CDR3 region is CASSNPRVNTEAFF. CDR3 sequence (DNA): TGTGCCAGCAGTAATCCCAGGGTGAACACTGAAGCTTTCTTT.

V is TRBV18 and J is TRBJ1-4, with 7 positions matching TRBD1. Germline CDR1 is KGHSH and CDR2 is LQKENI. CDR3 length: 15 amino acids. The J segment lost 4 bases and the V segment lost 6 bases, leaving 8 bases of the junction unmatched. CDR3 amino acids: CASSADRAGNEKLFF. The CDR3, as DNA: TGTGCCAGCTCCGCCGACAGGGCCGGTAATGAAAAACTGTTTTTT.

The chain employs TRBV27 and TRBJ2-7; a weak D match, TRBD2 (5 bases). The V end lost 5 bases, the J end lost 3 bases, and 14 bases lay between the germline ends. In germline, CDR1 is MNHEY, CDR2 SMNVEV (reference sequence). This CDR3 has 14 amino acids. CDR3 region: CASSPRGSYYEQYF. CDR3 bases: TGTGCCAGCAGTCCGCGCGGGTCCTACTACGAGCAGTACTTC.

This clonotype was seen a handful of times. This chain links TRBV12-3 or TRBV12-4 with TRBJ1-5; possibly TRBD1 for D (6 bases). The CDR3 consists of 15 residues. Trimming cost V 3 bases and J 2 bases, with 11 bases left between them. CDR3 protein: CASSLGHGGNQPQHF. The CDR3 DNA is TGTGCCAGCAGTTTGGGACACGGAGGCAATCAGCCCCAGCATTTT.

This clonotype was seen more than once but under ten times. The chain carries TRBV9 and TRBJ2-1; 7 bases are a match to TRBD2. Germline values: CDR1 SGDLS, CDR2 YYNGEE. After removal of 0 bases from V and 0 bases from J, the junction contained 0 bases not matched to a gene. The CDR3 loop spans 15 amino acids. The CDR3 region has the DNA TGTGCCAGCAGCGTAGCGGGGGGCTCCTACAATGAGCAGTTCTTC. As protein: CASSVAGGSYNEQFF.

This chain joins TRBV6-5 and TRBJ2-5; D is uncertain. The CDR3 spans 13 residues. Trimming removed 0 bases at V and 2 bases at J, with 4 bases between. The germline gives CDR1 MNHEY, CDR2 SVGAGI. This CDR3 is CASSYSSQETQYF. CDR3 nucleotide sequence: TGTGCCAGCAGTTACTCGAGTCAAGAGACCCAGTACTTC.

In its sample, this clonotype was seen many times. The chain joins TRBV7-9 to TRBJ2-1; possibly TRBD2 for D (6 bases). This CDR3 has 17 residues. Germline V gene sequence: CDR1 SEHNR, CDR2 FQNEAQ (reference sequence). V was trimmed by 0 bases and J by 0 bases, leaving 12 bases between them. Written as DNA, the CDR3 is TGTGCCAGCAGCTTAGCCGTCGGCGGGATCTCCTACAATGAGCAGTTCTTC. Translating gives CASSLAVGGISYNEQFF.

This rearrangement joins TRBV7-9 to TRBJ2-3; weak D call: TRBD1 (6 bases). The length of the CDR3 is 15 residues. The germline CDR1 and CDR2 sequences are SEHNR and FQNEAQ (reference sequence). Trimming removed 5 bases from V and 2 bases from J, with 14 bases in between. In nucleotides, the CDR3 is TGTGCCAGCAGCCTAAACAGGGTTTCCACAGATACGCAGTATTTT. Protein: CASSLNRVSTDTQYF.

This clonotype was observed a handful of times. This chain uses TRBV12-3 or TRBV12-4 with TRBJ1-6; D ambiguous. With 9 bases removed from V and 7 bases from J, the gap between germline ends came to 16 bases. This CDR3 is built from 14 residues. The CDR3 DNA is TGTGCCAGTAGGGAAGTGGGATTAAATTCACCCCTCCACTTT. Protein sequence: CASREVGLNSPLHF.

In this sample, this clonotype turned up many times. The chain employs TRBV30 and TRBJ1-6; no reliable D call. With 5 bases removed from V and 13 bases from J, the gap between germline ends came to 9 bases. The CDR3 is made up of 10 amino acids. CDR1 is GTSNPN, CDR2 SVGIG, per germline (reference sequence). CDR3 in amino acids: CAWGSGPLHF. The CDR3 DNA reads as TGTGCCTGGGGCTCGGGGCCCCTCCACTTT.

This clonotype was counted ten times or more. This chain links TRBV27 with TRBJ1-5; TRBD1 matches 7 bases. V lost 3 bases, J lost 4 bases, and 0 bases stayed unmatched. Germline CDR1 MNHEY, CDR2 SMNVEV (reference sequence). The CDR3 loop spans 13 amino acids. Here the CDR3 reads CASSLGQNQPQHF. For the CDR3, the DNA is TGTGCCAGCAGTTTGGGACAGAATCAGCCCCAGCATTTT.